This T cell receptor (beta chain) was found in a study of PD-1 blockade in mismatch repair-deficient tumors. Study at large: All were previously treated, progressing patients with approximately 11 mismatch repair-deficient cancer types.

PCR or immunohistochemistry showed mismatch repair deficiency in every enrolled patient. TCRs were sequenced from three patients responding to pembrolizumab. The assay was immunoSEQ multiplex PCR, and TCRdb's table has in-frame clones only and misses some. The sample records about 51,000 clones, 78% being singletons. Losses at the gene ends were 2 bases for V and 5 bases for J; bases not matched to a gene: 16. Germline CDR1 reads SGHDN; CDR2 reads FVKESK. The CDR3 sequence is 18 residues long. The chain recombines TRBV14 with TRBJ2-7; 9 bases are a match to TRBD2. This material consisted of peripheral blood, taken 4 weeks after starting pembrolizumab. The sequence came from an adult with mismatch repair-deficient cancer. The CDR3 loop reads CASSQIYLRAGGQDEQYF. CDR3 bases: TGTGCCAGCAGCCAAATTTACCTAAGGGCGGGAGGGCAAGACGAGCAGTACTTC. The whole variable domain, remainder taken from reference TRBV14 and TRBJ2-7, is EAGVTQFPSHSVIEKGQTVTLRCDPISGHDNLYWYRRVMGKEIKFLLHFVKESKQDESGMPNNRFLAERTGGTYSTLKVQPAELEDSGVYFCASSQIYLRAGGQDEQYFGPGTRLTVT.